The 20 T cell receptor beta chains presented below share a single source sample, sequenced in a study of T cell responses to AZD1222 COVID-19 vaccine. Measured with immunoSEQ multiplex PCR; TCRdb has only the in-frame clones, and not every one. The table includes about 100,000 clones, roughly 93% detected once. This material consisted of peripheral blood, taken on day 0 of AZD1222 vaccination. These receptors originate from an adult in good health.

CDR3 DNA: TGTGCCAGTAGCATCGCCTTGACTAGCGGGATCTCCTACGAGCAGTACTTC. It codes for CASSIALTSGISYEQYF. The chain recombines TRBV19 with TRBJ2-7; 11 bases align to TRBD2. Germline CDR1 and CDR2: LNHDA and SQIVND (reference sequence). J was trimmed by 0 bases and V by 6 bases; bases with no gene match: 10. The CDR3 covers 17 residues.

The DNA for the CDR3 is TGTGCCAGCAGCTTAGCCGGGGGTGCCACAGATACGCAGTATTTT. Amino acids: CASSLAGGATDTQYF. The gene calls are TRBV7-8 and TRBJ2-3; possibly TRBD2 for D (6 bases). Per germline, CDR1 SGHVS and CDR2 FQNEAQ. There are 15 residues in the CDR3. Trimming left V 0 bases short and J 2 bases short, with 9 bases between.

The chain employs TRBV5-1 and TRBJ2-3, with D maybe TRBD2 (6 bases). CDR1 SGHRS and CDR2 YFSETQ come from the germline V gene. The CDR3 loop spans 15 amino acids. V lost 3 bases to trimming and J lost 2 bases, with 13 bases between them. CDR3 region: CASSSLAEYTDTQYF. CDR3 bases: TGCGCCAGCAGCTCCTTAGCGGAGTACACAGATACGCAGTATTTT.

The DNA for the CDR3 is TGTGCCAGCAGTGAAACATCGAACACCGGGGAGCTGTTTTTT. Translated: CASSETSNTGELFF. The chain has TRBV2 and TRBJ2-2; D uncertain. This CDR3 has 14 residues. Germline V lookup: CDR1 SNHLY, CDR2 FYNNEI. V was shortened by 2 bases and J by 0 bases, with 4 bases between the two germline ends.

The V and J genes are TRBV27 and TRBJ2-3; D remains unclear. Trimming removed 3 bases at V and 3 bases at J, with 10 bases between. The CDR3 sequence is 14 residues long. Per germline, CDR1 MNHEY and CDR2 SMNVEV (reference sequence). The CDR3 spells CASSFSQATDTQYF. The CDR3 region has the DNA TGTGCCAGCAGTTTCAGCCAGGCGACAGATACGCAGTATTTT.

V gene TRBV11-2 combines with J gene TRBJ2-5; TRBD2 agrees at 11 bases. The CDR3 is made up of 16 amino acids. The ends lost 2 bases at V and 4 bases at J; junction bases unmatched: 6. CDR1 is SGHAT and CDR2 is FQNNGV in the germline V gene. The CDR3 coding sequence is TGTGCCAGCAGCTTAAAGGGACTAGCGGAGGTAGAGACCCAGTACTTC. Its translation: CASSLKGLAEVETQYF.

V is TRBV2 and J is TRBJ1-6; D is perhaps TRBD1 (5 bases). The germline V gene has CDR1 SNHLY and CDR2 FYNNEI. This CDR3 contains 14 residues. Trimming shortened V by 6 bases and J by 8 bases, and 14 bases separated the two germline ends. The CDR3 nucleotides read TGTGCCAGCAGACCTCAGGGAGGGGATTCACCCCTCCACTTT. This translates into CASRPQGGDSPLHF. The full variable domain, in which reference TRBV2 and TRBJ1-6 provide the parts outside the CDR3, is EPEVTQTPSHQVTQMGQEVILRCVPISNHLYFYWYRQILGQKVEFLVSFYNNEISEKSEIFDDQFSVERPDGSNFTLKIRSTKLEDSAMYFCASRPQGGDSPLHFGNGTRLTVT.

The V call is TRBV18, the J call TRBJ1-1; no firm D call. The CDR3 is 14 amino acids. V shed 8 bases and J shed 3 bases, with 16 bases lying between them. In germline, CDR1 is KGHSH, CDR2 LQKENI. The CDR3 region is CASTYGRTDTEAFF. The CDR3 DNA is TGTGCCAGCACGTACGGGAGAACGGACACTGAAGCTTTCTTT.

The chain joins TRBV27 to TRBJ2-5; TRBD1 agrees at 10 bases. After removal of 3 bases from V and 5 bases from J, the junction contained 6 bases not matched to a gene. This CDR3 region has 15 residues. Germline assignment: CDR1 MNHEY and CDR2 SMNVEV (reference sequence). CDR3 region: CASSFRTGGRETQYF. The CDR3, as DNA: TGTGCCAGCAGTTTTCGGACAGGGGGACGGGAGACCCAGTACTTC.

Points on this clone: The conserved closing phenylalanine or tryptophan is absent in this CDR3, likely reflecting a read error. The DNA of the CDR3 is TGTGCCAGCAGCCTACGAACCATGAACACTGAAGCTTTCCTT. Translated: CASSLRTMNTEAFL. The V and J genes are TRBV7-2 and TRBJ1-1, with D unresolved. The CDR3 consists of 14 residues. The V end lost 5 bases, the J end lost 0 bases, and 10 bases lay between the germline ends. Germline CDR1 reads SGHTA; CDR2 reads FQGNSA.

The chain recombines TRBV14 with TRBJ1-5; D gene ambiguous. V was clipped by 5 bases and J by 0 bases, with 14 bases between them. The CDR3 covers 16 residues. The germline CDR1 and CDR2 sequences are SGHDN and FVKESK. Here the CDR3 reads CASSGDIPYSNQPQHF. CDR3 nucleotide sequence: TGTGCCAGCAGCGGCGATATCCCGTATAGCAATCAGCCCCAGCATTTT.

CDR3 protein: CATGTSGRGETQYF. CDR3 DNA: TGTGCCACTGGGACTAGCGGGAGGGGAGAGACCCAGTACTTC. The chain couples TRBV24-1 to TRBJ2-5; 16 nucleotides align to TRBD2. The CDR3 covers 14 residues. The germline gives CDR1 KGHDR, CDR2 SFDVKD. V was pared by 10 bases and J by 4 bases, with 2 bases of the junction left unmatched.

The chain links TRBV4-1 to TRBJ2-7, with 7 bases lining up with TRBD1. V dropped 1 base and J dropped 2; count of bases not matched to a gene: 11. The germline gives CDR1 MGHRA, CDR2 YSYEKL. The CDR3 length is 17 residues. The CDR3 loop is CASSQGDSPTLTYEQYF. DNA for the CDR3: TGCGCCAGCAGCCAAGGGGACAGTCCAACGTTAACCTACGAGCAGTACTTC.

The gene calls are TRBV23-1 and TRBJ2-3; 7 bases are shared with TRBD2. TRBV23-1 is sorted into the ORF group, with uncertain function. The CDR3 covers 13 residues. With 8 bases clipped from V and 1 base from J, the junction kept 3 bases outside the gene matches. The CDR3 DNA reads TGCGCCAGCGGGGGGAGGGGCACAGATACGCAGTATTTT. Encoded protein: CASGGRGTDTQYF.

In this sample, this clone turned up a few times. V usage is TRBV11-3 and J usage is TRBJ2-5, with TRBD1 matching over 10 bases. Germline CDR1 is SGHNT and CDR2 is YENEEA. This CDR3 is 15 amino acids long. The ends lost 5 bases at V and 3 bases at J; junction bases unmatched: 6. This CDR3 is CASSVGTGDEETQYF. The CDR3 coding sequence is TGTGCCAGCAGCGTCGGGACAGGGGATGAAGAGACCCAGTACTTC.

The rearrangement uses TRBV5-1 and TRBJ2-4, with D possibly being TRBD2 (5 bases). The CDR3 is 12 amino acids. V lost 1 base and J 8 bases, leaving 7 bases between the germline ends. Germline CDR1 and CDR2: SGHRS and YFSETQ. CDR3 loop: CASSLTRDIQYF. The CDR3, as DNA: TGCGCCAGCAGCTTGACGAGGGACATTCAGTACTTC. Filled out from reference TRBV5-1 and TRBJ2-4, the complete variable domain reads KAGVTQTPRYLIKTRGQQVTLSCSPISGHRSVSWYQQTPGQGLQFLFEYFSETQRNKGNFPGRFSGRQFSNSRSEMNVSTLELGDSALYLCASSLTRDIQYFGAGTRLSVL.

The chain employs TRBV10-3 and TRBJ1-1; tentatively, D is TRBD1 (5 bases). Per germline, CDR1 ENHRY and CDR2 SYGVKD. The CDR3 sequence is 13 residues long. The V and J ends lost 0 bases and 10 bases respectively, with 12 bases between them. CDR3 in amino acids: CAISESGGERAFF. The CDR3 DNA follows: TGTGCCATCAGTGAGTCCGGGGGTGAGAGAGCTTTCTTT.

V usage is TRBV5-5 and J usage is TRBJ1-2, with D possibly TRBD1 on 5 matching bases. Germline V CDR1 and CDR2: SGHKS, YYEKEE (reference sequence). The CDR3 runs to 14 residues. V was trimmed by 4 bases and J by 8 bases, leaving 18 bases between them. CDR3: CASSPRAGPRGYTF. The CDR3 DNA sequence: TGTGCCAGCAGCCCCAGGGCGGGACCCCGGGGCTACACCTTC. The entire variable domain, with the rest obtained from reference TRBV5-5 and TRBJ1-2, is as follows: DAGVTQSPTHLIKTRGQQVTLRCSPISGHKSVSWYQQVLGQGPQFIFQYYEKEERGRGNFPDRFSARQFPNYSSELNVNALLLGDSALYLCASSPRAGPRGYTFGSGTRLTVV.

The chain has TRBV19 and TRBJ1-1, with D possibly matching TRBD1 (6 bases). The CDR3 totals 16 residues. CDR1 is LNHDA, CDR2 SQIVND, per germline (reference sequence). V was cut by 6 bases and J by 3 bases, with 20 bases left in between. CDR3 sequence: CASRTGSRGQDTEAFF. CDR3 in DNA: TGTGCCAGTAGAACAGGTTCCCGGGGGCAGGACACTGAAGCTTTCTTT.

The V gene is TRBV10-3, the J gene TRBJ2-7; possibly TRBD2 for D (6 bases). V was shortened by 3 bases and J by 3 bases, with 21 bases between the two germline ends. Germline V lookup: CDR1 ENHRY, CDR2 SYGVKD. There are 17 residues in the CDR3. The CDR3 is CAISDLQSGALIYEQYF. CDR3 DNA sequence: TGTGCCATCAGTGATTTACAATCGGGAGCTCTAATCTACGAGCAGTACTTC.